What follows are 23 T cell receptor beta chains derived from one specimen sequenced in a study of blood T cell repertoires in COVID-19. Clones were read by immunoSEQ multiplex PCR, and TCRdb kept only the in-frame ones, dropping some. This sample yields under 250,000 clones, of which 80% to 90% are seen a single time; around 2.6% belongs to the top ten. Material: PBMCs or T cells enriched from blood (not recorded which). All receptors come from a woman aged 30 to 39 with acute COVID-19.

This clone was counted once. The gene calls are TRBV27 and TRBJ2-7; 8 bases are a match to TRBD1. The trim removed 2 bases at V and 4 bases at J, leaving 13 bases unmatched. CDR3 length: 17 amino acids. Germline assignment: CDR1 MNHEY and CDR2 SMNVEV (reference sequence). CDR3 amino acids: CASSLTAQGVERYEQYF. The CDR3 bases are TGTGCCAGCAGTTTAACTGCACAGGGGGTAGAGAGGTACGAGCAGTACTTC.

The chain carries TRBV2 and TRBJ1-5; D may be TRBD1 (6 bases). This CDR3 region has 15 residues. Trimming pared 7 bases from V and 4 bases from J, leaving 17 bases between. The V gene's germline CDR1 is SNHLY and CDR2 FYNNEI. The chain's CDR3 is CASKSTGRGNQPQHF. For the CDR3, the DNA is TGTGCCAGCAAGTCGACGGGAAGGGGGAATCAGCCCCAGCATTTT.

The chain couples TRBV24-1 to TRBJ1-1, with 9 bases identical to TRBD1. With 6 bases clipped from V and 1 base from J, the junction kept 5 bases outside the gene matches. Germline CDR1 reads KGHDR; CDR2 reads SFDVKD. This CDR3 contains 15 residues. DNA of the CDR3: TGTGCCACCAGTCTACGGACAGGGGAGAACACTGAAGCTTTCTTT. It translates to CATSLRTGENTEAFF.

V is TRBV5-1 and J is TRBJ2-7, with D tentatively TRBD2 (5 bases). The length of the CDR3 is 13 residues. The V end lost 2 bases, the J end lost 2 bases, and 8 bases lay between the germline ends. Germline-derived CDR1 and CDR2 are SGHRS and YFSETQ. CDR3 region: CASSLGLTYEQYF. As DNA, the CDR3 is TGCGCCAGCAGCTTAGGACTGACCTACGAGCAGTACTTC.

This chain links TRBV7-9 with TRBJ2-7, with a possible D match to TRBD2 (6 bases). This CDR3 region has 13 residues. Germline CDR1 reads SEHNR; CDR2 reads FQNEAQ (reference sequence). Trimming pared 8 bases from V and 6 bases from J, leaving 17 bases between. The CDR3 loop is CASGKEGPGEQYF. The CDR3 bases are TGTGCCAGCGGAAAGGAGGGGCCCGGCGAGCAGTACTTC.

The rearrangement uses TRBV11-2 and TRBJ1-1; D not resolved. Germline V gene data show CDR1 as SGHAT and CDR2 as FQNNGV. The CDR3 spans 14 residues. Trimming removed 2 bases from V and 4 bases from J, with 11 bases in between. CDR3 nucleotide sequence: TGTGCCAGCAGCTTAAAGTCCGGGGTCACTGAAGCTTTCTTT. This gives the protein CASSLKSGVTEAFF.

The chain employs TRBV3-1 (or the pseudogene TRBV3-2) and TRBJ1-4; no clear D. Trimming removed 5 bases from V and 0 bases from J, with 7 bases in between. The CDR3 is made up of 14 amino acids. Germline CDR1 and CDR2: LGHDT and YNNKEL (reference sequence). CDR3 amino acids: CASSVDTTNEKLFF. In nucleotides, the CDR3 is TGTGCCAGCAGCGTTGACACAACTAATGAAAAACTGTTTTTT.

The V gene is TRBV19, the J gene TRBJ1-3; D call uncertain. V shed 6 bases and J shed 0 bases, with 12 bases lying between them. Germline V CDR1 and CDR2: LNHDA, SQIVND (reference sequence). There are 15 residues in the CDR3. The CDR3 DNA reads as TGTGCCAGTAGCCTAGATCAGAGCTCTGGAAACACCATATATTTT. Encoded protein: CASSLDQSSGNTIYF.

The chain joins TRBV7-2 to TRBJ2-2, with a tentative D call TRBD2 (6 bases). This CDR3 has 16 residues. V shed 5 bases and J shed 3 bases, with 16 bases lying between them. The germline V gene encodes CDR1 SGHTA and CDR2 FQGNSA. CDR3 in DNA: TGTGCCAGCAGCCCCTGGAGGGGCGCGTACACCGGGGAGCTGTTTTTT. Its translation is CASSPWRGAYTGELFF.

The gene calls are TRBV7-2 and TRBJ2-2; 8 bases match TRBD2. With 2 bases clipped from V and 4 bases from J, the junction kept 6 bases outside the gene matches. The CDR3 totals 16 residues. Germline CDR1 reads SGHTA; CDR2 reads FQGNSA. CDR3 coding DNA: TGTGCCAGCAGCTTACGATTAGCGGGGCTCACCGGGGAGCTGTTTTTT. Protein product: CASSLRLAGLTGELFF.

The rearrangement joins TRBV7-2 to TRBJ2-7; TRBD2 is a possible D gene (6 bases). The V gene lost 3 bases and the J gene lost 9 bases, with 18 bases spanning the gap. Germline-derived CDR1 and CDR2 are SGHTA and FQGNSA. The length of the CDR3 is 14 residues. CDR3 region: CASSLGGLTPRQYF. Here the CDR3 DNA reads TGTGCCAGCAGCTTGGGGGGTTTGACCCCGCGGCAGTACTTC.

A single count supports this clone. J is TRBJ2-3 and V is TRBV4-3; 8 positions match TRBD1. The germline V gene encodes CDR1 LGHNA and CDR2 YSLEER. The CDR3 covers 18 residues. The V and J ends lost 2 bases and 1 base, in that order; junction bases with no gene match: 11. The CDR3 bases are TGCGCCAGCAGCCAATCACCCCAGGGGGCCCGTGGCACAGATACGCAGTATTTT. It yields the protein CASSQSPQGARGTDTQYF.

The CDR3 DNA reads as TGTGCCAGTAGCTTCGGCGGGACGTTCTATGGGGATGGCTATGGCTACACCTTC. It is translated as CASSFGGTFYGDGYGYTF. The rearrangement joins TRBV19 to TRBJ1-2; D possibly corresponds to TRBD1 (5 bases). V was shortened by 6 bases and J by 4 bases, with 27 bases between the two germline ends. Germline lookup yields CDR1 LNHDA and CDR2 SQIVND (reference sequence). The CDR3 length is 18 residues. The entire variable domain, with the rest obtained from reference TRBV19 and TRBJ1-2, is as follows: DGGITQSPKYLFRKEGQNVTLSCEQNLNHDAMYWYRQDPGQGLRLIYYSQIVNDFQKGDIAEGYSVSREKKESFPLTVTSAQKNPTAFYLCASSFGGTFYGDGYGYTFGSGTRLTVV.

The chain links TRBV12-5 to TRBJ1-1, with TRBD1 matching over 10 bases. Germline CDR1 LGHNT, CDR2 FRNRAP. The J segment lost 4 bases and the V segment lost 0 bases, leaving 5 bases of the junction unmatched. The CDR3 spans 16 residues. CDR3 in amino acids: CASGLVVDRGSTEAFF. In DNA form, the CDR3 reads TGTGCTAGTGGTTTGGTGGTGGACAGGGGGAGCACTGAAGCTTTCTTT.

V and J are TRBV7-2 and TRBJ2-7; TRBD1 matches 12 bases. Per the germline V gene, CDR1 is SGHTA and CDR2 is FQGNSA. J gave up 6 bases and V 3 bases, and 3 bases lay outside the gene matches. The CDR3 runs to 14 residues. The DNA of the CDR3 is TGTGCCAGCAGCTTCAGGGACAGGGGGCGCGAGCAGTACTTC. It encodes CASSFRDRGREQYF. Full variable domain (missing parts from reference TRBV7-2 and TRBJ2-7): GAGVSQSPSNKVTEKGKDVELRCDPISGHTALYWYRQSLGQGLEFLIYFQGNSAPDKSGLPSDRFSAERTGGSVSTLTIQRTQQEDSAVYLCASSFRDRGREQYFGPGTRLTVT.

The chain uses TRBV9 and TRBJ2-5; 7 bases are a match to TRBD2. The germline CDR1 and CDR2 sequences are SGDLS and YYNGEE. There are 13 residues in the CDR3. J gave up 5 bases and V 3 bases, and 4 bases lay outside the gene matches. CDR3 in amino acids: CASSEGDYETQYF. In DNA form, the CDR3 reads TGTGCCAGCAGCGAAGGGGACTATGAGACCCAGTACTTC.

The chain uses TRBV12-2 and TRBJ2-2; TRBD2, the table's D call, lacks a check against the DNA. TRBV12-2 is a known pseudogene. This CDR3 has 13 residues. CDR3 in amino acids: CASRDSDTGELFF. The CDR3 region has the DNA TGTGCAAGTCGGGATAGCGACACCGGGGAGCTGTTTTTT.

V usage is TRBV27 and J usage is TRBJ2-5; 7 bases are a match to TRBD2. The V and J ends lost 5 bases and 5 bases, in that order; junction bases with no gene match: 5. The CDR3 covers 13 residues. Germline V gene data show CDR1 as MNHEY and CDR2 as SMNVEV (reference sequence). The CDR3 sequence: CASSARGGETQYF. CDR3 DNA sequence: TGTGCCAGCAGTGCGAGGGGAGGGGAGACCCAGTACTTC.

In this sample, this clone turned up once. The CDR3 DNA reads TGCGCCAGCAGCACGGAGGGGATAATGGCAGATACGCAGTATTTT. As protein: CASSTEGIMADTQYF. The rearrangement links TRBV5-1 to TRBJ2-3; TRBD2 is a possible D gene (6 bases). CDR3 length equals 15 residues. The V gene lost 4 bases and the J gene lost 4 bases, with 16 bases spanning the gap. CDR1 SGHRS and CDR2 YFSETQ come from the germline V gene.

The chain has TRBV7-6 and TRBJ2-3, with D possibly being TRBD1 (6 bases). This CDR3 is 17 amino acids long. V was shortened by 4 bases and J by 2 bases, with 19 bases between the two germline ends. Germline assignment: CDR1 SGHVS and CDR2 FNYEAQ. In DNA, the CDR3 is TGTGCCAGCAGCTCGATTTCCGGGACATACCTCACAGATACGCAGTATTTT. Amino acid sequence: CASSSISGTYLTDTQYF.

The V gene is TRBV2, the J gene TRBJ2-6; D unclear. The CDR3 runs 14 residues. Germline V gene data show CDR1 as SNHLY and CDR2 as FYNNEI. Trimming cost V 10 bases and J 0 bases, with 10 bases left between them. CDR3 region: CATHRSSGANVLTF. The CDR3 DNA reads TGTGCCACCCATCGGTCCTCTGGGGCCAACGTCCTGACTTTC.

CDR3: CSVDGTGGRAEAFF. For the CDR3, the DNA is TGCAGCGTTGACGGGACAGGGGGCAGGGCTGAAGCTTTCTTT. V gene TRBV29-1 combines with J gene TRBJ1-1; TRBD1 matches 12 bases. After removal of 3 bases from V and 6 bases from J, the junction contained 5 bases not matched to a gene. The germline gives CDR1 SQVTM, CDR2 ANQGSEA. The CDR3 has 14 amino acids.

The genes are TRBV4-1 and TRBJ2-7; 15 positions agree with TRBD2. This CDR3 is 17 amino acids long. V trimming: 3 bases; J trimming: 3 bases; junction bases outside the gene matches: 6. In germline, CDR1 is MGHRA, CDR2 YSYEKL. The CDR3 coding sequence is TGCGCCAGCAGCCAGGGGACTAGCGGGGGGTCGAGCTACGAGCAGTACTTC. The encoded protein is CASSQGTSGGSSYEQYF.